This T cell receptor (beta chain) was sequenced during a study of yellow fever vaccine responses in identical twins. Study-wide points: Reported findings indicate that twins' vaccine T cell responses seemed partially convergent, partially personalized.

From the RT-PCR reads, TCRdb called clonotypes with MiXCR, one entry per CDR3 protein. Of around 16,000 distinct CDR3 sequences listed, roughly 80% are singletons. The CDR3 runs 13 residues. Germline assignment: CDR1 SEHNR and CDR2 FQNEAQ (reference sequence). The V and J ends lost 4 bases and 5 bases respectively, with 11 bases between them. As to this clonotype: Its antigen is not identified.

This clonotype was obtained from a woman aged 18-29 years who received the yellow fever vaccine. This sequence joins TRBV7-9 and TRBJ2-5; no reliable D call. The source material was T cells from blood (PBMCs), unsorted or a sorted subset (not recorded which), sampled before or after yellow fever vaccination (not recorded which). The CDR3 coding sequence is TGTGCCAGCAGCTCTCCCATGGGGGAGACCCAGTACTTC. Amino acid sequence: CASSSPMGETQYF.